The 24 T cell receptor beta chains below come from one sample, sequenced in a study of OX40 agonist ivuxolimab in advanced cancers. TCRdb's table, derived via immunoSEQ multiplex PCR, lists solely in-frame clones and lacks some. The sample includes tens of thousands of clones, around 87% seen only once; the top ten take 12% to 15%. Material: CD4+ or CD8+ T cells sorted from blood, obtained in a trial of the OX40 agonist ivuxolimab. The source is an adult with an advanced solid tumor such as melanoma, head and neck, liver or kidney cancer.

The chain's CDR3 is CASSLSNEQFF. The CDR3 DNA reads as TGTGCCAGCAGCTTATCCAATGAGCAGTTCTTC. V is TRBV5-6 and J is TRBJ2-1; D is uncertain. Per germline, CDR1 SGHDT and CDR2 YYEEEE. V lost 2 bases, J lost 6 bases, and 3 bases lay in between. The CDR3 loop spans 11 amino acids.

This chain links TRBV27 with TRBJ2-1; 9 bases line up with TRBD2. Germline CDR1 reads MNHEY; CDR2 reads SMNVEV (reference sequence). V shed 6 bases and J 5 bases; nucleotides not matched to a gene: 8. This CDR3 spans 15 amino acids. In nucleotides, the CDR3 is TGTGCCAGCAGGAAGGCGGGACTAGCCCACAATGAGCAGTTCTTC. It specifies CASRKAGLAHNEQFF.

The V and J genes are TRBV28 and TRBJ1-3; tentative D call: TRBD1 (6 bases). Germline CDR1 MDHEN, CDR2 SYDVKM. The length of the CDR3 is 12 residues. V was trimmed by 7 bases and J by 7 bases, leaving 11 bases between them. As DNA, the CDR3 is TGTGCCAGCACACAGGGAGCTAACACCATATATTTT. This encodes CASTQGANTIYF.

V is TRBV27 and J is TRBJ2-1; D remains ambiguous. This CDR3 comprises 13 residues. Germline V gene lookup returns CDR1 MNHEY and CDR2 SMNVEV (reference sequence). Trimming pared 0 bases from V and 2 bases from J, leaving 2 bases between. CDR3 bases: TGTGCCAGCAGTTTATCGACCTACAATGAGCAGTTCTTC. Residues: CASSLSTYNEQFF.

The rearrangement links TRBV14 to TRBJ1-4, with D possibly TRBD1 on 5 matching bases. Trimming removed 4 bases from V and 1 base from J, with 19 bases in between. Germline V CDR1 and CDR2: SGHDN, FVKESK. This CDR3 is 18 amino acids long. The CDR3 DNA reads TGTGCCAGCAGCCCGGGACTTTGGGATGGTTTAACTAATGAAAAACTGTTTTTT. Translation: CASSPGLWDGLTNEKLFF.

The rearrangement uses TRBV29-1 and TRBJ2-7, with D perhaps being TRBD1 or TRBD2 (5 bases each). Deletions cut 4 bases from V and 6 bases from J, with 22 bases between. Germline CDR1 reads SQVTM; CDR2 reads ANQGSEA. The CDR3 totals 15 residues. CDR3 sequence: CSVGRIGFGGFEQYF. The CDR3 DNA is TGCAGCGTTGGCCGTATTGGGTTTGGGGGATTCGAGCAGTACTTC.

The V and J genes are TRBV18 and TRBJ2-7; no reliable D call. V was pared by 3 bases and J by 2 bases, with 11 bases between. Germline V CDR1 and CDR2: KGHSH, LQKENI. The CDR3 loop spans 14 amino acids. The CDR3: CASSPPFKTYEQYF. For the CDR3, the DNA is TGTGCCAGCTCACCCCCTTTCAAAACCTACGAGCAGTACTTC.

This chain links TRBV6-1 with TRBJ2-1; TRBD2 matches at 8 bases. The germline V gene encodes CDR1 MNHNS and CDR2 SASEGT. CDR3 length: 16 amino acids. V dropped 3 bases and J dropped 2; count of bases not matched to a gene: 6. CDR3 sequence (DNA): TGTGCCAGCAGTGATTTGACTAGCGTACCCTACAATGAGCAGTTCTTC. This codes for CASSDLTSVPYNEQFF.

This chain uses TRBV18 with TRBJ1-3, with a tentative D call TRBD1 (6 bases). V was clipped by 2 bases and J by 0 bases, with 11 bases between them. This CDR3 is 16 amino acids long. Germline lookup yields CDR1 KGHSH and CDR2 LQKENI. CDR3 coding DNA: TGTGCCAGCTCACCAAACCAGGGGTCCTCTGGAAACACCATATATTTT. It specifies CASSPNQGSSGNTIYF.

This chain links TRBV25-1 with TRBJ1-2; tentatively, D is TRBD1 (5 bases). The CDR3 contains 14 residues. The V end lost 5 bases, the J end lost 1 base, and 11 bases lay between the germline ends. From germline, CDR1 is MGHDK and CDR2 SYGVNS. CDR3 protein: CASSFGTNNYGYTF. CDR3 bases: TGTGCCAGCAGTTTCGGGACCAATAACTATGGCTACACCTTC.

This chain connects TRBV28 to TRBJ2-1; TRBD2 agrees at 9 bases. V was clipped by 6 bases and J by 7 bases; unmatched bases: 16. The V gene's germline CDR1 is MDHEN and CDR2 SYDVKM. The CDR3 extends over 17 amino acids. CDR3 residues: CASSRTEGGRAINEQFF. The CDR3 bases are TGTGCCAGCAGCCGTACCGAGGGCGGGAGGGCCATAAATGAGCAGTTCTTC. Full variable domain (outside the CDR3, taken from reference TRBV28 and TRBJ2-1): DVKVTQSSRYLVKRTGEKVFLECVQDMDHENMFWYRQDPGLGLRLIYFSYDVKMKEKGDIPEGYSVSREKKERFSLILESASTNQTSMYLCASSRTEGGRAINEQFFGPGTRLTVL.

This clone came up a few times. The chain recombines TRBV6-4 with TRBJ2-1; 7 bases match TRBD2. There are 16 residues in the CDR3. The germline V gene encodes CDR1 MRHNA and CDR2 SNTAGT. V was clipped by 3 bases and J by 8 bases; unmatched bases: 13. This chain's CDR3 is CASSETPDGGRDEQFF. The CDR3 region has the DNA TGTGCCAGCAGTGAGACCCCGGACGGAGGGAGGGATGAGCAGTTCTTC.

The gene calls are TRBV10-3 and TRBJ1-2; no definite D call. Trimming removed 2 bases from V and 6 bases from J, with 10 bases in between. The CDR3 loop spans 13 amino acids. Germline CDR1 and CDR2: ENHRY and SYGVKD. CDR3 nucleotide sequence: TGTGCCATCAGTGAGCAAAGAGACAATGGCTACACCTTC. Its protein product is CAISEQRDNGYTF.

The chain carries TRBV7-3 and TRBJ2-1, with TRBD2 identical over 11 bases. Germline lookup yields CDR1 SGHTA and CDR2 FQGTGA. V was pared by 4 bases and J by 5 bases, with 7 bases of the junction left unmatched. The CDR3 consists of 16 residues. The CDR3 DNA is TGTGCCAGCAGCTCAACCGGGACTAGCGGCCACAATGAGCAGTTCTTC. Its protein is CASSSTGTSGHNEQFF. Complete variable domain (other parts from reference TRBV7-3 and TRBJ2-1): GAGVSQTPSNKVTEKGKYVELRCDPISGHTALYWYRQSLGQGPEFLIYFQGTGAADDSGLPNDRFFAVRPEGSVSTLKIQRTERGDSAVYLCASSSTGTSGHNEQFFGPGTRLTVL.

V and J are TRBV5-1 and TRBJ2-3; 14 nucleotides match TRBD2. The germline CDR1 and CDR2 sequences are SGHRS and YFSETQ. The ends lost 4 bases at V and 0 bases at J; junction bases unmatched: 4. The CDR3 has 17 residues. CDR3 coding DNA: TGCGCCAGCAGCAGGGGACTAGCGGGAGTTAGCACAGATACGCAGTATTTT. Its translation is CASSRGLAGVSTDTQYF.

The gene calls are TRBV5-6 and TRBJ2-7; 13 bases align to TRBD2. Looked up from germline, CDR1 is SGHDT and CDR2 is YYEEEE. J gave up 1 base and V 3 bases, and 10 bases lay outside the gene matches. This CDR3 spans 18 amino acids. The CDR3 coding sequence is TGTGCCAGCAGCTCGGGACTAGCGGGATGGCAAGGATCCTACGAGCAGTACTTC. It is translated as CASSSGLAGWQGSYEQYF.

J is TRBJ1-2 and V is TRBV28; no clear D gene. V was cut by 5 bases and J by 1 base, with 11 bases left in between. This CDR3 spans 14 amino acids. Germline values: CDR1 MDHEN, CDR2 SYDVKM. CDR3 nucleotide sequence: TGTGCCAGCAGTAAAGCCGGGGTTAACTATGGCTACACCTTC. This translates into CASSKAGVNYGYTF.

The V and J genes are TRBV19 and TRBJ2-5; D is undetermined. Germline CDR1 is LNHDA and CDR2 is SQIVND (reference sequence). This CDR3 is 14 amino acids long. The V end lost 5 bases, the J end lost 1 base, and 11 bases lay between the germline ends. The DNA of the CDR3 is TGTGCCAGTAGTGAGACACTGTTCCAAGAGACCCAGTACTTC. Protein: CASSETLFQETQYF.

The V call is TRBV7-9, the J call TRBJ2-7; TRBD2 agrees at 13 bases. V lost 5 bases and J lost 6; bases outside the gene matches: 13. The CDR3 length is 17 residues. Germline loops: CDR1 SEHNR, CDR2 FQNEAQ (reference sequence). The CDR3 DNA is TGTGCCAGCAGCCTCCCCTGGACTAGCGGGAGAGGACGCGAGCAGTACTTC. This encodes CASSLPWTSGRGREQYF. The whole variable domain, remainder taken from reference TRBV7-9 and TRBJ2-7, is DTGVSQNPRHKITKRGQNVTFRCDPISEHNRLYWYRQTLGQGPEFLTYFQNEAQLEKSRLLSDRFSAERPKGSFSTLEIQRTEQGDSAMYLCASSLPWTSGRGREQYFGPGTRLTVT.

The chain uses TRBV6-1 and TRBJ1-5, with 8 positions matching TRBD1. CDR3 length: 14 residues. CDR1 MNHNS and CDR2 SASEGT come from the germline V gene. V shed 8 bases, J shed 2 bases, and the junction held 5 bases outside the gene matches. CDR3: CASRSTGGNQPQHF. CDR3 bases: TGTGCCAGCCGATCGACAGGGGGCAATCAGCCCCAGCATTTT.

A remark on this clone: This specimen includes other DNA sequences encoding the same CDR3. The V and J genes are TRBV28 and TRBJ1-4; D gene uncertain. V was pared by 3 bases and J by 7 bases, with 6 bases between. Germline values: CDR1 MDHEN, CDR2 SYDVKM. The CDR3 has 12 amino acids. The CDR3 nucleotides are TGTGCCAGCAGTTTGTTAGGTGAAAAACTGTTTTTT. It specifies CASSLLGEKLFF.

This chain joins TRBV7-9 and TRBJ1-6; a possible D gene is TRBD1 (6 bases). The CDR3 consists of 14 residues. The V and J ends lost 4 bases and 7 bases respectively, with 11 bases between them. The germline V gene has CDR1 SEHNR and CDR2 FQNEAQ (reference sequence). The CDR3 sequence: CASSSQGWNSPLHF. CDR3 nucleotides: TGTGCCAGCAGCTCACAGGGTTGGAATTCACCCCTCCACTTT.

This chain links TRBV29-1 with TRBJ2-5; 8 bases fit TRBD2. Matching the DNA end better, TRBJ2-7 makes the J call doubtful. CDR3 size: 14 residues. Germline V CDR1 and CDR2: SQVTM, ANQGSEA. The CDR3 is CSVRTSGSSYEQYF. For the CDR3, the DNA is TGCAGCGTTCGCACTAGCGGTAGCTCCTACGAGCAGTACTTC.

The rearrangement uses TRBV6-1 and TRBJ2-7; perhaps TRBD2 as D (6 bases). The germline V gene has CDR1 MNHNS and CDR2 SASEGT. This CDR3 has 13 amino acids. Trimming left V 8 bases short and J 4 bases short, with 15 bases between. This CDR3 is CASQTGVRYEQYF. The CDR3 DNA is TGTGCCAGCCAGACGGGGGTACGGTACGAGCAGTACTTC.